This entry is about one T cell receptor (beta chain). The length of the CDR3 is 13 residues. V shed 6 bases, J shed 7 bases, and the junction held 8 bases outside the gene matches. The data were obtained in a study of molecular identifiers for immune sequencing clone quantification. In TCRdb, the PCR reads were re-called with MiXCR into one record per CDR3 protein. Among approximately 550,000 distinct CDR3 sequences, 20% to 25% were seen once, and the ten largest hold 0.7% to 1%. This clonotype was obtained from a human donor in good health. Some libraries in this study had Jurkat cell RNA spiked in. The chain recombines TRBV12-3 or TRBV12-4 with TRBJ2-7; 8 bases match TRBD2. Source material: naive CD8+ T cells from blood, with Jurkat cell RNA spiked in. Subset meaning: FACS-sorted CD8+CD4-CCR7+CD45RA+ naive T cells. CDR3 loop: CASRGGAGVEQYF. The CDR3 region has the DNA TGTGCCAGCAGGGGAGGAGCGGGAGTTGAGCAGTACTTC.